These T cell receptor beta chains were read from a single sample in a study of identical twins. A single record per CDR3 protein comes from TCRdb applying MiXCR to the 5' RACE reads. The table records some 300,000 distinct CDR3 sequences, around an eighth of them present only once. The sample was also reused in another study, on yellow fever vaccine responses in identical twins.

Input material: CD8+ T cells sorted from blood. All receptors come from a woman younger than 30 in good health. Both conserved end residues are part of each CDR3. The D gene is left open where the match is weak. Clone size is stated in some rows and not others, as once, few, many or a class when expanded.

clone_size | j_call | v_call | d_call | cdr3_nt | cdr3_aa
NA | TRBJ2-7 | TRBV10-3 | TRBD2 | TGTGCCATCAGCAATAGCGGGAGCCCCTACGAGCAGTACTTC | CAISNSGSPYEQYF
few | TRBJ2-1 | TRBV10-2 | TRBD1 | TGCGCCAGCAGTGAGTCAAGGGGGCATGAGCAGTTCTTC | CASSESRGHEQFF
few | TRBJ2-7 | TRBV5-6 | TRBD1 | TGTGCCAGCAGCGGAGAGGGACAGGGGATCTACGAGCAGTACTTC | CASSGEGQGIYEQYF
few | TRBJ1-2 | TRBV7-6 | NA | TGTGCCAGCAGCACCCTGGGTGCCAGCCTCTATGGCTACACCTTC | CASSTLGASLYGYTF
NA | TRBJ2-1 | TRBV19 | NA | TGTGCCAGTAGTATAGGGACGCCGCCCCTCTCCTACAATGAGCAGTTCTTC | CASSIGTPPLSYNEQFF
few | TRBJ2-1 | TRBV4-1 | TRBD2 | TGCGCCAGCAGCCAAGATAATGCGGGACTAGCCCACAATGAGCAGTTCTTC | CASSQDNAGLAHNEQFF
few | TRBJ2-4 | TRBV4-1 | TRBD2 | TGCGCCAGCAGCCAAGACGCGGGAGGCTTGTCAGACATTCAGTACTTC | CASSQDAGGLSDIQYF
NA | TRBJ2-1 | TRBV28 | NA | TGTGCCAGCAGTTTGCGAGGGAACGCCATGGATGAGCAGTTCTTC | CASSLRGNAMDEQFF
few | TRBJ1-6 | TRBV7-8 | TRBD1 | TGTGCCAGCAGCTTCGGGACAGGGCATGGAAATTCACCCCTCCACTTT | CASSFGTGHGNSPLHF
many | TRBJ2-5 | TRBV11-2 | NA | TGTGCCAGCAGCTCCGGGAGAGAGACCCAGTACTTC | CASSSGRETQYF
few | TRBJ2-2 | TRBV7-9 | NA | TGTGCCAGCCGGGGGCTTGACTCGGTCACCGGGGAGCTGTTTTTT | CASRGLDSVTGELFF
NA | TRBJ2-3 | TRBV27 | NA | TGTGCCAGCAAGGACTACCCTACTAGCACAGATACGCAGTATTTT | CASKDYPTSTDTQYF
few | TRBJ2-1 | TRBV5-6 | TRBD2 | TGTGCCAGCAGCAGGATAGCGGGAGGGCCTTACAATGAGCAGTTCTTC | CASSRIAGGPYNEQFF
few | TRBJ2-1 | TRBV28 | TRBD2 | TGTGCCAGCAGTACACCGGGACTAGTATCGCGAGGGTCTTACTATGAGCAGTTCTTC | CASSTPGLVSRGSYYEQFF
few | TRBJ2-1 | TRBV7-8 | TRBD1 | TGTGCCAGCAGCTTATGGGGACAGACCTACAATGAGCAGTTCTTC | CASSLWGQTYNEQFF
few | TRBJ2-1 | TRBV11-2 | NA | TGTGCCAGCAGCTTAGGAGACATTTACAATGAGCAGTTCTTC | CASSLGDIYNEQFF
NA | TRBJ1-4 | TRBV7-8 | TRBD1 | TGTGCCAGCAGCTGGGACAGACTGAATGAAAAACTGTTTTTT | CASSWDRLNEKLFF
few | TRBJ2-1 | TRBV24-1 | NA | TGTGCCACCAGTGATTTGCCGGATGAGCAGTTCTTC | CATSDLPDEQFF
many | TRBJ1-5 | TRBV4-1 | NA | TGCGCCAGCAGCCAAGCCGGCAGAGACAATCAGCCCCAGCATTTT | CASSQAGRDNQPQHF
NA | TRBJ2-1 | TRBV6-1 | TRBD1 | TGTGCCAGCGGACAGGGACTGAGGTACAATGAGCAGTTCTTC | CASGQGLRYNEQFF
many | TRBJ2-5 | TRBV7-9 | TRBD2 | TGTGCCAGCAGAGCTTACGAGGACAGCGGGAGGGAGACCCAGTACTTC | CASRAYEDSGRETQYF
many | TRBJ2-3 | TRBV4-1 | NA | TGCGCCAGCAGCCAAGATCTCAGCGGCCCTAGGTATTTT | CASSQDLSGPRYF
NA | TRBJ2-3 | TRBV28 | NA | TGTGCCAGCAGTCCAGTCTGGGGGCACGGGGATACGCAGTATTTT | CASSPVWGHGDTQYF
NA | TRBJ2-2 | TRBV5-1 | NA | TGCGCCAGCAGCTTGTCATCGGGCACCGGGGAGCTGTTTTTT | CASSLSSGTGELFF
few | TRBJ1-3 | TRBV4-1 | NA | TGCGCCAGCAGCCAAGACGGGCTGGGGAACACCATATATTTT | CASSQDGLGNTIYF